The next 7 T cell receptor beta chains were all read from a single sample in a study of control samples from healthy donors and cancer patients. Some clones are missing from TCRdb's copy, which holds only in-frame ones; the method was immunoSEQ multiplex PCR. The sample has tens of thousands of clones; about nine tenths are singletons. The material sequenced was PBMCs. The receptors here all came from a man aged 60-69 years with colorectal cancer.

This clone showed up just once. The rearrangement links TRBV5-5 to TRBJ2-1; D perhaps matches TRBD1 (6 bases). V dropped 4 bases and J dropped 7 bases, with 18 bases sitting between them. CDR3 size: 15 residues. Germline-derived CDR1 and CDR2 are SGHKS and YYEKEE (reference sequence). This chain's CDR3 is CASSLQGIRQNEQFF. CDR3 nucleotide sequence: TGTGCCAGCAGCCTACAGGGAATTCGTCAAAATGAGCAGTTCTTC.

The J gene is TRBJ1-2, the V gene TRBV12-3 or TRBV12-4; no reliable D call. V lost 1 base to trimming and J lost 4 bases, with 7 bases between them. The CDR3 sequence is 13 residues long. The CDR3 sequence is CASSLDLPYGYTF. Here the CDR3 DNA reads TGTGCCAGCAGTTTAGATCTGCCCTATGGCTACACCTTC.

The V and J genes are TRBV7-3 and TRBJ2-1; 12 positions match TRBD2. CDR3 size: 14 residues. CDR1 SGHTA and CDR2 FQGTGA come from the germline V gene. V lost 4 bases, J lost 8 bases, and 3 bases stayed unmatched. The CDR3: CASSSSGGAYEQFF. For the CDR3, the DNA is TGTGCCAGCAGCTCTAGCGGGGGGGCCTATGAGCAGTTCTTC.

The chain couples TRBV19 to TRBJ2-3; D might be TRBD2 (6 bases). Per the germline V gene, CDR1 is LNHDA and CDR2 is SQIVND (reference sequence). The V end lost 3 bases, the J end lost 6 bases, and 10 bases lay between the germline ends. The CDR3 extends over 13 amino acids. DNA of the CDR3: TGTGCCAGTAGTATTATCCGGGGGGATACGCAGTATTTT. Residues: CASSIIRGDTQYF.

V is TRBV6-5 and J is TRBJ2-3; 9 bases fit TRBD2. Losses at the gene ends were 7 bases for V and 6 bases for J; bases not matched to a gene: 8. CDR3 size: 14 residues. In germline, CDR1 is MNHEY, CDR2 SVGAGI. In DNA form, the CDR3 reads TGTGCCAGCAACACAGCGGGGGGACTGGATACGCAGTATTTT. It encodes CASNTAGGLDTQYF.

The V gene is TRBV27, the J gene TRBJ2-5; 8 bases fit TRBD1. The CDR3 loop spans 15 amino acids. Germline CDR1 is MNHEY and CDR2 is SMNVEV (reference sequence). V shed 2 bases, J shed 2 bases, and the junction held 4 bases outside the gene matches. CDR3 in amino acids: CASSLAGTGQETQYF. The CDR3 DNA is TGTGCCAGCAGTTTAGCCGGGACAGGTCAAGAGACCCAGTACTTC.

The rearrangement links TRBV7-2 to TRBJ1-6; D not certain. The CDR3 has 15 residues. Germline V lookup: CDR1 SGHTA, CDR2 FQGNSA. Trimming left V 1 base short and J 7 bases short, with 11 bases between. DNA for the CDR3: TGTGCCAGCAGCTTAGAAAATATAGGGAATTCACCCCTCCACTTT. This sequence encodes CASSLENIGNSPLHF.